The 2 T cell receptor beta chains given below trace back to one sample, sequenced in a study of blood T cell repertoires in COVID-19. The table came from immunoSEQ multiplex PCR; TCRdb's copy has only in-frame clones and leaves some out. This table holds about 42,000 clones, just over 85% found once. The specimen was peripheral blood. These receptors all stem from a man in his 70s with acute or convalescent COVID-19.

V is TRBV28 and J is TRBJ1-1; tentatively, D is TRBD1 (6 bases). The V gene's germline CDR1 is MDHEN and CDR2 SYDVKM. CDR3 length equals 12 residues. V lost 7 bases and J lost 5, with 11 bases in between. DNA of the CDR3: TGTGCCAGCACCCGGGGACATACTGAAGCTTTCTTT. Protein product: CASTRGHTEAFF.

This chain links TRBV1 with TRBJ2-7; the D segment call TRBD2 is taken from the table without a DNA check. TRBV1 is shown as a pseudogene. The CDR3 runs 12 residues. The CDR3 DNA reads TGCACCAGCAGCCAAGATAGCTACGAGCAGTACTTC. This codes for CTSSQDSYEQYF.